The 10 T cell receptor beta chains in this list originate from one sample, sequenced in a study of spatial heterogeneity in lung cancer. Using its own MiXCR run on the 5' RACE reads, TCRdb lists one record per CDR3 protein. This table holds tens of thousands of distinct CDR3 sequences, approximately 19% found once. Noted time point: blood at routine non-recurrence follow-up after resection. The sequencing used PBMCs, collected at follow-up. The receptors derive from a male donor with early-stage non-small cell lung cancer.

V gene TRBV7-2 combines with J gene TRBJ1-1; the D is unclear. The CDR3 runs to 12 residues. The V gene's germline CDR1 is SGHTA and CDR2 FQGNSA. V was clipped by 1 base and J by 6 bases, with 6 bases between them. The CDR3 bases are TGTGCCAGCAGCTTAGGGGGTCCTGAAGCTTTCTTT. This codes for CASSLGGPEAFF.

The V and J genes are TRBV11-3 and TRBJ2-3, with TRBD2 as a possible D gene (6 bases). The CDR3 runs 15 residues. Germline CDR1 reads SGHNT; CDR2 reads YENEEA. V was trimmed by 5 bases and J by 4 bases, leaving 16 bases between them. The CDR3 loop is CASSLRLGEADTQYF. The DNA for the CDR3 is TGTGCCAGCAGCCTTCGTCTAGGGGAGGCAGATACGCAGTATTTT.

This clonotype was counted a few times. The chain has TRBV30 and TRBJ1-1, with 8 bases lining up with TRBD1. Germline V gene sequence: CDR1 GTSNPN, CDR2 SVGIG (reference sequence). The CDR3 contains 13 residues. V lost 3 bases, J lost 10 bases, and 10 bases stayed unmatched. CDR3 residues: CAWSETGQGPAFF. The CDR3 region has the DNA TGTGCCTGGAGCGAAACAGGACAGGGACCAGCTTTCTTT.

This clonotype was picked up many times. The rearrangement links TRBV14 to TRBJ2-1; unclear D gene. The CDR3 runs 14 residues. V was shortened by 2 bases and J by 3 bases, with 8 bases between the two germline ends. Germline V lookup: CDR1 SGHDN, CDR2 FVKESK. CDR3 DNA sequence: TGTGCCAGCAGCCAAAACACAGTCTACAATGAGCAGTTCTTC. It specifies CASSQNTVYNEQFF.

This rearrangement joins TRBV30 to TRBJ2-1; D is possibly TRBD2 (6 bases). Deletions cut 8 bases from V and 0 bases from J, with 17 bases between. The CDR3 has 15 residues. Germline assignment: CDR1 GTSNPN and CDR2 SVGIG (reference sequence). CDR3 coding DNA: TGTGCCGGAACGGGACTTGGAAGCTCCTACAATGAGCAGTTCTTC. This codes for CAGTGLGSSYNEQFF.

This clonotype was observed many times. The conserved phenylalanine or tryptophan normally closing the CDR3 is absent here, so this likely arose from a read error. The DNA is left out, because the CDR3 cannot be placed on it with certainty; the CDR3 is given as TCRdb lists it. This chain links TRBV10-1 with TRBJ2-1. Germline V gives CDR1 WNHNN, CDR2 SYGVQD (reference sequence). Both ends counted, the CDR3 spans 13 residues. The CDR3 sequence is CASSDRLGTLLLG.

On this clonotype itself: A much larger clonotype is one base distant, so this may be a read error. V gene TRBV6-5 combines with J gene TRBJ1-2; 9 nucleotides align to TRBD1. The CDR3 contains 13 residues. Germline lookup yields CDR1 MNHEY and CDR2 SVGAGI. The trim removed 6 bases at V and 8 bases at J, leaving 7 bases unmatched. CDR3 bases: TGTGCCAGCAGCCGTACAGGGGGCGAGGGCTACACCTTC. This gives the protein CASSRTGGEGYTF.

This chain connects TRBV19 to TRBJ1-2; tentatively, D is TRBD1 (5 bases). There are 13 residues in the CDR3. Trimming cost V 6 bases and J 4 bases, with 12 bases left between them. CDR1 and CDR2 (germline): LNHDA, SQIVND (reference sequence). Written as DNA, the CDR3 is TGTGCCAGTAGACCGGGACCCACCTATGGCTACACCTTC. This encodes CASRPGPTYGYTF. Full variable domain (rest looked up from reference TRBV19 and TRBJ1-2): DGGITQSPKYLFRKEGQNVTLSCEQNLNHDAMYWYRQDPGQGLRLIYYSQIVNDFQKGDIAEGYSVSREKKESFPLTVTSAQKNPTAFYLCASRPGPTYGYTFGSGTRLTVV.

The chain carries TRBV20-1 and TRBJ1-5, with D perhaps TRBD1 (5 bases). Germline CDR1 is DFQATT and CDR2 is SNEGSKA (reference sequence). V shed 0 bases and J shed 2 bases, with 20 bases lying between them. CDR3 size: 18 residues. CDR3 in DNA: TGCAGTGCTAGAGATAGTGGGCGCAGGGCGCTTGGCAATCAGCCCCAGCATTTT. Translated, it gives CSARDSGRRALGNQPQHF.

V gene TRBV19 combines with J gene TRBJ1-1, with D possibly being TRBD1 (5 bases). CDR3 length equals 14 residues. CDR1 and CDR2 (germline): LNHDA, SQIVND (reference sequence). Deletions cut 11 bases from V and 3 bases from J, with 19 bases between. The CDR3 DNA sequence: TGTGCCTCCATCCCTAGTCCGGGGGACACTGAAGCTTTCTTT. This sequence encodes CASIPSPGDTEAFF.